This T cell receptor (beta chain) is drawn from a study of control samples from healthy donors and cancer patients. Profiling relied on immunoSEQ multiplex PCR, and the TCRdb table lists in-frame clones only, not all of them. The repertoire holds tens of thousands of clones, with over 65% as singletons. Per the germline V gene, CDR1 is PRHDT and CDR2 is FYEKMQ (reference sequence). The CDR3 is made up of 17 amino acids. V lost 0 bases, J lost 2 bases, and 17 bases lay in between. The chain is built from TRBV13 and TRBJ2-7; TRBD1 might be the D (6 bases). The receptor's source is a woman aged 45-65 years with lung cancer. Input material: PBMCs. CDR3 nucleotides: TGTGCCAGCAGCTTAGGGACTCGGGGACACCCCACCTACGAGCAGTACTTC. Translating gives CASSLGTRGHPTYEQYF.